This record concerns one T cell receptor (delta chain) sequence. This receptor's antigen is unknown. Mismatch with germline at one junction end may stem from a read error. Other DNA sequences from this sample encode an identical CDR3 as well. Sequencing was carried out with an Illumina MiSeq. TCRdb reprocessed the public reads with the caller CATT; rows with the same DNA were merged afterwards. This sample is represented by several thousand delta-chain clones; roughly 35% of them were singletons. The leading ten clones occupy more than 13% of the sample. The data belong to a study of gamma-delta chains in newborns, infants, children (dated by TCRdb to about 2019). Regarding the complete study: In the study title, it is stated that polyclonal expansion of innate gammadelta T cells is driven by microbial exposure immediately after birth. The study investigated how microbial exposure shaped innate gammadelta T cell populations in human newborns immediately after birth.

From the cysteine up to the phenylalanine, the CDR3 has a length of 19 residues. Only the CDR3 DNA is retained, 57 bases long and in frame from the first base. CDR1 is given as TSWWSYY and CDR2 as QGS, both from the germline V gene. The sample consisted of blood. The chain links TRDV1 with TRDJ1; 10 junctional bases match TRDD3. This receptor was identified in a child who received the measles vaccine. The nucleotides are TGTGCCCTTGGGGAACGAATTCGGCCCGTACTGGGGGATCGCGATAAACTCATCTTT. This gives the protein CALGERIRPVLGDRDKLIF.